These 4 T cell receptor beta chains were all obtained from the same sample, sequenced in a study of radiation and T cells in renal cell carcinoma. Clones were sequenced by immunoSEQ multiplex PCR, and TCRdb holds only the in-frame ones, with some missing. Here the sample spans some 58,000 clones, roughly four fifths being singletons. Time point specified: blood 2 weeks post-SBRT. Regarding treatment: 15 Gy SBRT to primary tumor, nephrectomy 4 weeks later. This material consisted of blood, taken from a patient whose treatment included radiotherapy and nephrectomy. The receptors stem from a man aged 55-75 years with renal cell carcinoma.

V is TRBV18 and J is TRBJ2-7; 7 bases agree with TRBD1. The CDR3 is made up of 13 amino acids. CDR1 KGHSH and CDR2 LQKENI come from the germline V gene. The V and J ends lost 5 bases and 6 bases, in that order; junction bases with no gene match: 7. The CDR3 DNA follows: TGTGCCAGCTCATCGACGGACAGGAGCGAGCAGTACGTC. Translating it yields CASSSTDRSEQYV.

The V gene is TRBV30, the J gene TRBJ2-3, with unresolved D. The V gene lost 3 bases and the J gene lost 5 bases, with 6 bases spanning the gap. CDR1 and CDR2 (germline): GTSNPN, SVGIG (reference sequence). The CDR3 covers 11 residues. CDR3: CAWSRQDTQYF. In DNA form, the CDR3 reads TGTGCCTGGAGCCGCCAAGATACGCAGTATTTT.

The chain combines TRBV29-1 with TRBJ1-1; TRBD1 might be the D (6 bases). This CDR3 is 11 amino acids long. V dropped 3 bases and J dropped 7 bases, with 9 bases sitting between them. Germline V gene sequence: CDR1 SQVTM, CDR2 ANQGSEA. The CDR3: CSVEGAVEAFF. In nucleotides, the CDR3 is TGCAGCGTTGAGGGGGCTGTTGAAGCTTTCTTT.

The CDR3 DNA is TGTGCCAGCAGCTCCGGACAGGCGTGGTGGGCCAACGTCCTGACTTTC. This translates into CASSSGQAWWANVLTF. V gene TRBV9 combines with J gene TRBJ2-6; TRBD1 matches 7 bases. Per the germline V gene, CDR1 is SGDLS and CDR2 is YYNGEE. After removal of 4 bases from V and 5 bases from J, the junction contained 9 bases not matched to a gene. This CDR3 contains 16 residues.